This entry is about one T cell receptor beta chain. Its antigen remains unidentified. Fewer than 1.2 x 10^5 naive or memory CD4+ cells were cultured with CEF peptides for 9 to 10 days. The data were obtained in a study of CD4 T cells in relation to SARS-CoV-2 and coronaviruses. Study-level background: PBMCs were cultured with antigen for over nine days before TCR beta sequencing. Shared crossreactive spike epitopes were mapped to their HLA restriction. Overall study results and limits: According to naive versus memory sequencing, detected responses are memory recall, not newly primed.

V gave up 3 bases and J gave up 0 bases, with 17 bases separating them. The CDR3 runs to 17 residues. In germline, CDR1 is LNHDA, CDR2 SQIVND (reference sequence). Produced via immunoSEQ multiplex PCR; TCRdb's table is partial and in-frame only. The sample lists some 43,000 clones; more than 65% were seen once. The clonotype was recovered from an adult with COVID-19. J is TRBJ1-1 and V is TRBV19; D might be TRBD1 (6 bases). Sequenced input: naive CD4+ T cells from PBMCs, cultured in vitro. The subset denotes: naive CD4+ T cells isolated by negative enrichment. CDR3 in amino acids: CASSMASYRVLNTEAFF. The CDR3 DNA is TGTGCCAGTAGTATGGCCTCTTACAGGGTTCTGAACACTGAAGCTTTCTTT.